A single TCR beta chain is shown here with its context. Sample numbers ranged from 1 to 8 per patient, encompassing pretreatment and on-treatment collections. This sample is part of a study of PD-L1 blockade in urothelial cancer. On the study more broadly: Dosed intravenously at 1,200 mg every 3 weeks, atezolizumab was initiated by patients in the mid-2010s. Most patients, about 85% of the roughly 29, were males with bladder-origin cancer. Median blood clonality was around 0.08, with 82,636 unique TCRs.

Trimming removed 1 base at V and 3 bases at J, with 13 bases between. Germline loops: CDR1 SGHTA, CDR2 FQGNSA. This CDR3 is 16 amino acids long. Assay used: immunoSEQ multiplex PCR; TCRdb lists only in-frame clones, some missing. The table records 85,000 to 100,000 clones, approximately 91% of them present only once. This clonotype was sampled from a man aged 55-75 years with urothelial cancer. Material: PBMCs, obtained around atezolizumab (anti-PD-L1) treatment. V and J are TRBV7-2 and TRBJ2-1; no clear D gene. In nucleotides, the CDR3 is TGTGCCAGCAGCTTAGGAGGCTCGAAAAGCTACAATGAGCAGTTCTTC. This encodes CASSLGGSKSYNEQFF.